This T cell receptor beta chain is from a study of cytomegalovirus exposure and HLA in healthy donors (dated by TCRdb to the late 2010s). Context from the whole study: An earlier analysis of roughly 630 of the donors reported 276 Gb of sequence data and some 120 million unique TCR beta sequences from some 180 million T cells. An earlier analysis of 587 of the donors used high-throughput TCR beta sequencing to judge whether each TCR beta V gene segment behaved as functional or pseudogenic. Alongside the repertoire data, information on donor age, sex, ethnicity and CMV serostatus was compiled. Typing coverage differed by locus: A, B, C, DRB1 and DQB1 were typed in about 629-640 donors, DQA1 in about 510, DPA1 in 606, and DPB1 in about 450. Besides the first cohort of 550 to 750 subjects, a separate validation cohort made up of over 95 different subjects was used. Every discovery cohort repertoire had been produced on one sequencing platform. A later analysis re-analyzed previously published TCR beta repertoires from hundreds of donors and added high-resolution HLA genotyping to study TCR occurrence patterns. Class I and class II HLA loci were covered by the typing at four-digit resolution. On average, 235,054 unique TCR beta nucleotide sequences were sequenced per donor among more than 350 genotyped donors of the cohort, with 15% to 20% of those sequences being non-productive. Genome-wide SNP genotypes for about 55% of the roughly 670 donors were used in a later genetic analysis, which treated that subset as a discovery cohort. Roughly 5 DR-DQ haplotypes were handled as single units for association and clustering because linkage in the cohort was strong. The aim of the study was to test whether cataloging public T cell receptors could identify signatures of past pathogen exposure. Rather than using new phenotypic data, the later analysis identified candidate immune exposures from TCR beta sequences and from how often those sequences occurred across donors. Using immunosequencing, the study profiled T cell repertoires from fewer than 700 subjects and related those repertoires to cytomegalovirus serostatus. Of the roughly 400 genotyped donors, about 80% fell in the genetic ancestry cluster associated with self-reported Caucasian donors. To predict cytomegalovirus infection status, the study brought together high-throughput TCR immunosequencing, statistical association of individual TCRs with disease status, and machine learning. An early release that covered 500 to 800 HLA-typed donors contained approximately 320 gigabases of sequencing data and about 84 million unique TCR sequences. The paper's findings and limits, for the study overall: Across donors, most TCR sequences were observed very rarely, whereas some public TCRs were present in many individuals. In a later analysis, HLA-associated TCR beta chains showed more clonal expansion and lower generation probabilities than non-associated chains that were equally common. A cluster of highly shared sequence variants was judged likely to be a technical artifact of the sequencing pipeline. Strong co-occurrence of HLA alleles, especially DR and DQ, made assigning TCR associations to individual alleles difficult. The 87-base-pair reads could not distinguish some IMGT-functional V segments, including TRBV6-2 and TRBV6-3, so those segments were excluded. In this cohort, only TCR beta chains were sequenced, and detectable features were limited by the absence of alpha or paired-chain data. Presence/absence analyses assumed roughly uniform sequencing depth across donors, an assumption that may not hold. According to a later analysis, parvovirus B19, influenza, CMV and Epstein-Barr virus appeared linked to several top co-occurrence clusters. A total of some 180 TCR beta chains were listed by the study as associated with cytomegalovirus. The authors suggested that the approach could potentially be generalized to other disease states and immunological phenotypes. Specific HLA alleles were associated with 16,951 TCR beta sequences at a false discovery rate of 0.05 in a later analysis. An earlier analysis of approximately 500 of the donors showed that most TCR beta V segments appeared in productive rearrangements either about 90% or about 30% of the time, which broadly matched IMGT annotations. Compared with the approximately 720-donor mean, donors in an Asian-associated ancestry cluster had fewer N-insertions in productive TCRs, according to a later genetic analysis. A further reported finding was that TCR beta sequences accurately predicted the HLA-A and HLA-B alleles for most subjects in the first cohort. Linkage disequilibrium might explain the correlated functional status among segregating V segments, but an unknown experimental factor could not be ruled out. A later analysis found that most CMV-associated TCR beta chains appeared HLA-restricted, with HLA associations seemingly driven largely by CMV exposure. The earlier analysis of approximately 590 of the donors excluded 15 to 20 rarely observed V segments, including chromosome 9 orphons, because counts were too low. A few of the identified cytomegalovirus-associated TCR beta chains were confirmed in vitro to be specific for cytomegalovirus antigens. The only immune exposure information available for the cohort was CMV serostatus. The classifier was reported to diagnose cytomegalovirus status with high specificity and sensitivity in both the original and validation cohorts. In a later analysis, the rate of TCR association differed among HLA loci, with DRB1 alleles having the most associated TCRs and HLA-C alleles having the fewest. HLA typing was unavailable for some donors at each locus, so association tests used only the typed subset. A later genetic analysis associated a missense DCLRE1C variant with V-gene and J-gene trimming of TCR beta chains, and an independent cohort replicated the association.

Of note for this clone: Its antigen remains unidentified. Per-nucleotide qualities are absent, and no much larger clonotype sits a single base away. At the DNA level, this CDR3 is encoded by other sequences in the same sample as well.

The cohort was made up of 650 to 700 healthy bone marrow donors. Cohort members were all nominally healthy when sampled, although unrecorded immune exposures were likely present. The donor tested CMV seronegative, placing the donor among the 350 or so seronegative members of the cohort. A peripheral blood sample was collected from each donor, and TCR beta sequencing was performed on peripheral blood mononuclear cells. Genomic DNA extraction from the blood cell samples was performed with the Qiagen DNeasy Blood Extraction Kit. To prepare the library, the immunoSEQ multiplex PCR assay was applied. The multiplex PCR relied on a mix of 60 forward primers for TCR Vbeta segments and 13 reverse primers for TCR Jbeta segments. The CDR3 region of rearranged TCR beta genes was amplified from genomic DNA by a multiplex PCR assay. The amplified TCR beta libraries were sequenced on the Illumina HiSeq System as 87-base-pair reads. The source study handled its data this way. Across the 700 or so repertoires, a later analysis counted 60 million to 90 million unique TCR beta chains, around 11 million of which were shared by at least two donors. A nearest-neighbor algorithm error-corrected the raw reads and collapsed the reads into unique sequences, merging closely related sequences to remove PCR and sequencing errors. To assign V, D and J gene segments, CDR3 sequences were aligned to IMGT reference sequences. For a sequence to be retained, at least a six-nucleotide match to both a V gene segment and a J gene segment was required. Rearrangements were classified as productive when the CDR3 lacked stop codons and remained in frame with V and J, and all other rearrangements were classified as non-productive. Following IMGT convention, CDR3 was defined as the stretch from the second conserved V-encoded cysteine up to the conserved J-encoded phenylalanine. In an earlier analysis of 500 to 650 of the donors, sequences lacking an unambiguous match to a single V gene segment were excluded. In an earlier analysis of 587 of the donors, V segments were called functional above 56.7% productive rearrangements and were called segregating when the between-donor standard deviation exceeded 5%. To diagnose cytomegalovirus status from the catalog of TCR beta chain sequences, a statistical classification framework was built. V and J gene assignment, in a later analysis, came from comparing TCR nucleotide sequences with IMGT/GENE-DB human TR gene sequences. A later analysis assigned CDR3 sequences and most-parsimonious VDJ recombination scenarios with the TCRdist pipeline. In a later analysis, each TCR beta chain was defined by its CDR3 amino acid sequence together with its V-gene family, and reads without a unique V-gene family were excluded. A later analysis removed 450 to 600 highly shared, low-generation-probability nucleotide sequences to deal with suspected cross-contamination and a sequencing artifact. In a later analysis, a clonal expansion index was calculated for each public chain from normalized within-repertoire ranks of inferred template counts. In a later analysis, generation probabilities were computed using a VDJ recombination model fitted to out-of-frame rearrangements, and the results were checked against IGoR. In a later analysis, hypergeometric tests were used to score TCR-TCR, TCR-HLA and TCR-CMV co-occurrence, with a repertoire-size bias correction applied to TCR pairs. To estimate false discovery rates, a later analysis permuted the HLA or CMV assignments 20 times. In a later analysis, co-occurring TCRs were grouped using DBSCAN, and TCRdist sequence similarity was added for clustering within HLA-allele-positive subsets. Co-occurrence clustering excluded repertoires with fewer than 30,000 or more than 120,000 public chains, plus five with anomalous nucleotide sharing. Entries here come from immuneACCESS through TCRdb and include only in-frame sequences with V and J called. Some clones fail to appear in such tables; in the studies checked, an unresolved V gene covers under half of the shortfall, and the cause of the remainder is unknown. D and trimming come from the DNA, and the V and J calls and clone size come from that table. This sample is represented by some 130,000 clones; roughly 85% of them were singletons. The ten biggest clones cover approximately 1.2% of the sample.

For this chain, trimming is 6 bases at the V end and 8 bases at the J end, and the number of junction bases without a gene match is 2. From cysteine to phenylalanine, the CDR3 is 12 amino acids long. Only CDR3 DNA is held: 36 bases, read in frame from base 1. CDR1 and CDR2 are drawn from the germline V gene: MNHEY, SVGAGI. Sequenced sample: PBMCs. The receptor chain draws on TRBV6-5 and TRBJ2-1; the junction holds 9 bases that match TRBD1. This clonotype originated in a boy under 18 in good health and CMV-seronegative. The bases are TGTGCCAGCAGAGGACAGGGGTATGAGCAGTTCTTC. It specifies CASRGQGYEQFF.